Only a few counts were recorded for the clone carrying this T cell receptor beta chain. The target antigen is unknown. Germline assignment: CDR1 KGHDR and CDR2 SFDVKD. CDR3 length equals 14 residues. V lost 4 bases and J lost 6, with 14 bases in between. These data belong to a study of T cells after yellow fever vaccination. 5'RACE template switching added a universal primer site and UMIs to TCR cDNA. TCRdb re-called the 5' RACE reads with MiXCR, one entry per CDR3 protein. The table records about 510,000 distinct CDR3 sequences, 21% of them present only once. Overall study results and limits: Post-booster reappearance was seen for most primary-vaccination clones (96% CD4, around 88% CD8).

This sample comprised PBMCs, obtained approximately 22 days after the first yellow fever vaccination. This chain links TRBV24-1 with TRBJ1-2; D ambiguous. This clonotype originated in a man between 18 and 35 years old who received the YFV17D yellow fever vaccine. The CDR3 region has the DNA TGTGCCACCAGTGACCTCCCGGAGGATCATGGCTACACCTTC. Translated, it gives CATSDLPEDHGYTF.